A selection of T cell receptor beta chains follows, all from one sample in a study of blood T cell repertoires in COVID-19. Some clones are missing from TCRdb's copy, which holds only in-frame ones; the method was immunoSEQ multiplex PCR. The sample shows more than 200,000 clones, 87% of them seen only once. Sequencing was done on a sample of PBMCs or T cells enriched from blood (not recorded which). Receptor source: a woman aged 25 to 45 with acute COVID-19. Both conserved end residues are part of each CDR3. A D gene is named only where the DNA matches it firmly. Some rows mark clone size as missing; the rest say once, few, many or name a class of expanded clone.

cdr3_aa: CASSQTGSRPHTF; cdr3_nt: TGTGCCAGCAGCCAGACAGGTAGCAGACCCCATACCTTC; clone_size: .; d_call: .; j_call: TRBJ1-2; v_call: TRBV7-9
cdr3_aa: CASSLGRMGGYTF; cdr3_nt: TGTGCCAGCAGCTTGGGCAGGATGGGCGGCTACACCTTC; clone_size: .; d_call: .; j_call: TRBJ1-2; v_call: TRBV5-6
cdr3_aa: CATSGLAHEQFF; cdr3_nt: TGTGCCACCAGCGGCTTAGCCCATGAGCAGTTCTTC; clone_size: .; d_call: .; j_call: TRBJ2-1; v_call: TRBV15
cdr3_aa: CASSQESSGPTGELFF; cdr3_nt: TGTGCCAGCAGCCAAGAGTCTAGCGGACCGACCGGGGAGCTGTTTTTT; clone_size: .; d_call: TRBD2; j_call: TRBJ2-2; v_call: TRBV3-1/TRBV3-2
cdr3_aa: CASSPDLREQYF; cdr3_nt: TGCGCCAGCAGCCCCGATTTGCGGGAGCAGTACTTC; clone_size: once; d_call: .; j_call: TRBJ2-7; v_call: TRBV5-1
cdr3_aa: CASTPGGQYIQYF; cdr3_nt: TGTGCCAGCACCCCGGGGGGGCAGTACATTCAGTACTTC; clone_size: .; d_call: TRBD2; j_call: TRBJ2-4; v_call: TRBV3-1/TRBV3-2
cdr3_aa: CASSQTPNQANEQFF; cdr3_nt: TGTGCCAGCAGCCAAACTCCTAACCAGGCCAATGAGCAGTTCTTC; clone_size: once; d_call: .; j_call: TRBJ2-1; v_call: TRBV3-1/TRBV3-2
cdr3_aa: CASSLLREGYTF; cdr3_nt: TGTGCCAGCAGCTTATTGAGGGAAGGCTACACCTTC; clone_size: .; d_call: .; j_call: TRBJ1-2; v_call: TRBV7-9
cdr3_aa: CASKLGHPGGSPLHF; cdr3_nt: TGTGCCAGTAAGCTAGGACACCCCGGGGGGTCACCCCTCCACTTT; clone_size: .; d_call: .; j_call: TRBJ1-6; v_call: TRBV19
cdr3_aa: CASSLSLAGGKQYF; cdr3_nt: TGTGCCAGCAGCTTGTCACTAGCGGGAGGCAAGCAGTACTTC; clone_size: .; d_call: TRBD2; j_call: TRBJ2-7; v_call: TRBV5-4
cdr3_aa: CASSRWQMSGNTIYF; cdr3_nt: TGTGCCAGCAGCCGTTGGCAGATGTCTGGAAACACCATATATTTT; clone_size: .; d_call: .; j_call: TRBJ1-3; v_call: TRBV5-6
cdr3_aa: CASSQYEGYEQYF; cdr3_nt: TGTGCCAGCAGCCAATACGAGGGTTACGAGCAGTACTTC; clone_size: .; d_call: .; j_call: TRBJ2-7; v_call: TRBV14
cdr3_aa: CASSPTPGGIRETQYF; cdr3_nt: TGTGCCAGCAGCCCCACTCCAGGGGGCATTAGGGAGACCCAGTACTTC; clone_size: .; d_call: TRBD1; j_call: TRBJ2-5; v_call: TRBV5-5
cdr3_aa: CAAAVGAGLQETQYF; cdr3_nt: TGTGCCGCAGCCGTGGGAGCGGGGCTACAAGAGACCCAGTACTTC; clone_size: .; d_call: TRBD2; j_call: TRBJ2-5; v_call: TRBV4-2
cdr3_aa: CASSVGLAGVRTGELFF; cdr3_nt: TGCGCCAGCAGCGTCGGACTAGCGGGAGTTCGGACCGGGGAGCTGTTTTTT; clone_size: .; d_call: TRBD2; j_call: TRBJ2-2; v_call: TRBV5-1
cdr3_aa: CASSEGLTFEAFF; cdr3_nt: TGTGCCAGCAGCGAAGGACTCACCTTTGAAGCTTTCTTT; clone_size: .; d_call: .; j_call: TRBJ1-1; v_call: TRBV2
cdr3_aa: CASRTIGQEIVSDTEAFF; cdr3_nt: TGTGCCAGCAGGACCATAGGACAGGAGATTGTTTCTGACACTGAAGCTTTCTTT; clone_size: .; d_call: TRBD1; j_call: TRBJ1-1; v_call: TRBV28
cdr3_aa: CASGLAWTVKNTGELFF; cdr3_nt: TGTGCTAGTGGTTTGGCCTGGACAGTGAAGAACACCGGGGAGCTGTTTTTT; clone_size: .; d_call: .; j_call: TRBJ2-2; v_call: TRBV12-5
cdr3_aa: CASNEPRGSSGYTF; cdr3_nt: TGTGCCAGCAATGAACCCAGGGGGTCTAGTGGCTACACCTTC; clone_size: once; d_call: TRBD1; j_call: TRBJ1-2; v_call: TRBV28
cdr3_aa: CASSIRDRGRPGNTIYF; cdr3_nt: TGTGCCAGTAGTATCCGGGACAGAGGTCGTCCTGGAAACACCATATATTTT; clone_size: .; d_call: TRBD1; j_call: TRBJ1-3; v_call: TRBV19
cdr3_aa: CASSQTGAGEKLFF; cdr3_nt: TGTGCCAGCAGTCAGACAGGGGCCGGTGAAAAACTGTTTTTT; clone_size: .; d_call: TRBD1; j_call: TRBJ1-4; v_call: TRBV28
cdr3_aa: CSAGTGAGSYEQYF; cdr3_nt: TGCAGCGCCGGGACAGGGGCTGGGTCCTACGAGCAGTACTTC; clone_size: .; d_call: TRBD1; j_call: TRBJ2-7; v_call: TRBV29-1
cdr3_aa: CASSLESGGKLLFTEAFF; cdr3_nt: TGCGCCAGCAGCTTGGAGTCGGGGGGGAAGTTACTGTTCACTGAAGCTTTCTTT; clone_size: .; d_call: .; j_call: TRBJ1-1; v_call: TRBV5-1
cdr3_aa: CASSLAVSSEQYF; cdr3_nt: TGCGCCAGCAGCTTGGCCGTCTCGAGTGAGCAGTACTTC; clone_size: once; d_call: .; j_call: TRBJ2-7; v_call: TRBV5-1
cdr3_aa: CASSLVWGNEAFF; cdr3_nt: TGCGCCAGCAGCTTGGTTTGGGGCAATGAAGCTTTCTTT; clone_size: .; d_call: .; j_call: TRBJ1-1; v_call: TRBV5-1
cdr3_aa: CASSQGTGTGNEQFF; cdr3_nt: TGCGCCAGCAGCCAGGGGACAGGGACAGGCAATGAGCAGTTCTTC; clone_size: .; d_call: TRBD1; j_call: TRBJ2-1; v_call: TRBV4-3
cdr3_aa: CASSQGTSGSGYEQYF; cdr3_nt: TGTGCCAGCAGCCAAGGGACTAGCGGGAGCGGGTACGAGCAGTACTTC; clone_size: .; d_call: TRBD2; j_call: TRBJ2-7; v_call: TRBV3-1/TRBV3-2